This T cell receptor beta chain was observed in a study of blood T cell repertoires in COVID-19. Germline CDR1 SGHAT, CDR2 FQNNGV. CDR3 length: 13 amino acids. With 5 bases removed from V and 2 bases from J, the gap between germline ends came to 9 bases. Measured with immunoSEQ multiplex PCR; TCRdb has only the in-frame clones, and not every one. The sample lists some 100,000 clones, approximately 91% occurring once. The receptor's source is a man aged 55-75 years with acute or convalescent COVID-19. Sequenced sample: peripheral blood. V usage is TRBV11-2 and J usage is TRBJ1-2; tentatively, D is TRBD1 (6 bases). The CDR3 is CASSTGTNYGYTF. CDR3 DNA sequence: TGTGCCAGCAGCACCGGGACAAACTATGGCTACACCTTC.